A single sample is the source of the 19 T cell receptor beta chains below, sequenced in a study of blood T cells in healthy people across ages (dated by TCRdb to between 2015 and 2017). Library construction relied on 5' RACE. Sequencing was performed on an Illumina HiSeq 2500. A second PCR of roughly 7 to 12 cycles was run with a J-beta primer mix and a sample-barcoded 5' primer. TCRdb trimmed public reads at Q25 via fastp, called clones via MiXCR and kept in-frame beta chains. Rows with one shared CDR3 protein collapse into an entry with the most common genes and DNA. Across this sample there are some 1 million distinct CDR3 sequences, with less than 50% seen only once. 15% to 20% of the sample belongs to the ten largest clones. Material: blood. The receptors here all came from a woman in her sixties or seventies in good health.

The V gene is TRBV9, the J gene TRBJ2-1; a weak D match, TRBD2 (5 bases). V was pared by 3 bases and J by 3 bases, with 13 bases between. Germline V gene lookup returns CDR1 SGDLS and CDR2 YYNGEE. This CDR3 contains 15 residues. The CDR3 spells CASSANGEGYNEQFF. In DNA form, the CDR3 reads TGTGCCAGCAGCGCCAACGGAGAGGGCTACAATGAGCAGTTCTTC.

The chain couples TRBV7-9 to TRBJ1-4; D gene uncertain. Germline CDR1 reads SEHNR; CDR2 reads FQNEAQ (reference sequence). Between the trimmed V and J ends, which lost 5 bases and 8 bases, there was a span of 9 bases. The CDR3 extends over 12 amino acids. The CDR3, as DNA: TGTGCCAGCAGCCAGCGGAGGGAAAAACTGTTTTTT. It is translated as CASSQRREKLFF.

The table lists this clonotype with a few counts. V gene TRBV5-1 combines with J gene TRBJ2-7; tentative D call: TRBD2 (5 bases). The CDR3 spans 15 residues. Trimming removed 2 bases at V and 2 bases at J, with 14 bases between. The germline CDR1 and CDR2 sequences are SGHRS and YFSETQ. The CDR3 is CASSLGRGIAYEQYF. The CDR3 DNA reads TGCGCCAGCAGCTTAGGCCGAGGGATAGCCTACGAGCAGTACTTC. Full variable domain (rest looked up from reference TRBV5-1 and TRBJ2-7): KAGVTQTPRYLIKTRGQQVTLSCSPISGHRSVSWYQQTPGQGLQFLFEYFSETQRNKGNFPGRFSGRQFSNSRSEMNVSTLELGDSALYLCASSLGRGIAYEQYFGPGTRLTVT.

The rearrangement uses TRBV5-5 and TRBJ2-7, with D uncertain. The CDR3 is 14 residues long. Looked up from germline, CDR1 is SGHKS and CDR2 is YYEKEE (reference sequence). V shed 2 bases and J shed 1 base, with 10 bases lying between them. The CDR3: CASSFQGCSYEQYF. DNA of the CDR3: TGTGCCAGCAGCTTTCAAGGGTGTTCCTACGAGCAGTACTTC.

The CDR3 nucleotides read TGTGCCATCAAGAACCTCCACGAGCAGTACTTC. The encoded protein is CAIKNLHEQYF. The V and J genes are TRBV27 and TRBJ2-7, with unresolved D. V lost 10 bases and J lost 5, with 12 bases in between. Germline CDR1 and CDR2: MNHEY and SMNVEV (reference sequence). CDR3 size: 11 residues.

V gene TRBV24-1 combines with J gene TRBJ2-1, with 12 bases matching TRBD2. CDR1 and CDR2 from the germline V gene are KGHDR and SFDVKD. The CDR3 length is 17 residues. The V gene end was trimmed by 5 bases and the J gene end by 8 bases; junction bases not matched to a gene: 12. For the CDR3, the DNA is TGTGCCACCAGTGGACTAGCGGGAGATGGGTTCTTCGATGAGCAGTTCTTC. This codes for CATSGLAGDGFFDEQFF.

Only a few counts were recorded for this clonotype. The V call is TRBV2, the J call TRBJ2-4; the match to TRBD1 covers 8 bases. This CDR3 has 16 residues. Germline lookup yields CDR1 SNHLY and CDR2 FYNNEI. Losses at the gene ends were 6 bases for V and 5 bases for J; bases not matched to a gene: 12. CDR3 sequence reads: CASRGRTGIEENIQYF. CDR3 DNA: TGTGCCAGCAGGGGACGGACAGGGATCGAAGAAAACATTCAGTACTTC. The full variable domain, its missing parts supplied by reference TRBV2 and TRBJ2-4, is EPEVTQTPSHQVTQMGQEVILRCVPISNHLYFYWYRQILGQKVEFLVSFYNNEISEKSEIFDDQFSVERPDGSNFTLKIRSTKLEDSAMYFCASRGRTGIEENIQYFGAGTRLSVL.

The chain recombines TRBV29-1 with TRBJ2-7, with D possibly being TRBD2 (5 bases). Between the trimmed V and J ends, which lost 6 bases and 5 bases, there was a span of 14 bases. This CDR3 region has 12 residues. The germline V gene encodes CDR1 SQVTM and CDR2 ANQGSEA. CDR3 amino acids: CSVDGGSHEQYF. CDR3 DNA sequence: TGCAGCGTGGACGGAGGCTCTCACGAGCAGTACTTC.

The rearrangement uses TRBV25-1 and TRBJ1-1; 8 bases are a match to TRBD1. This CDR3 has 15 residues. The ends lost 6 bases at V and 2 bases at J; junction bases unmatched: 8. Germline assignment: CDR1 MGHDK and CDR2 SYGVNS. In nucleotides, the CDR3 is TGTGCCAGCAGGTCAGGGGGCGCGAGAAACACTGAAGCTTTCTTT. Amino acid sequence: CASRSGGARNTEAFF.

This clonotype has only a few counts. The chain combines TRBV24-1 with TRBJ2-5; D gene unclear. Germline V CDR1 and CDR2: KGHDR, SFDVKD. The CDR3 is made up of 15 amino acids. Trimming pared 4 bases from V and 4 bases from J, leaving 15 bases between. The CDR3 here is CATSDRIDGVETQYF. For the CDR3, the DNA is TGTGCCACCAGTGACCGGATTGATGGTGTAGAGACCCAGTACTTC.

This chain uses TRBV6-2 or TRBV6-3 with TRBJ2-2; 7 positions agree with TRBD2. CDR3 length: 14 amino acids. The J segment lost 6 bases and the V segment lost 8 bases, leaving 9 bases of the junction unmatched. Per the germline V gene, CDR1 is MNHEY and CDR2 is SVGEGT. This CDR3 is CASLRLARPGELFF. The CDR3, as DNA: TGTGCCAGCCTTAGACTAGCCAGGCCCGGGGAGCTGTTTTTT.

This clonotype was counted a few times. The chain's CDR3 is CSVEDTGKYGQFF. The CDR3, as DNA: TGCAGCGTTGAAGATACAGGGAAGTATGGGCAGTTCTTC. The V gene is TRBV29-1, the J gene TRBJ2-1, with D perhaps matching TRBD1 (6 bases). V was cut by 0 bases and J by 12 bases, with 15 bases left in between. The germline gives CDR1 SQVTM, CDR2 ANQGSEA. The CDR3 is 13 residues long.

As DNA, the CDR3 is TGTGCCATCAGTGAGAAAGAGGGGGGCAAGGACCAAGAGACCCAGTACTTC. Residues: CAISEKEGGKDQETQYF. This chain connects TRBV10-3 to TRBJ2-5; D may correspond to TRBD1 or TRBD2 (6 bases each). Germline V gene lookup returns CDR1 ENHRY and CDR2 SYGVKD. V was clipped by 2 bases and J by 0 bases, with 16 bases between them. The CDR3 is made up of 17 amino acids.

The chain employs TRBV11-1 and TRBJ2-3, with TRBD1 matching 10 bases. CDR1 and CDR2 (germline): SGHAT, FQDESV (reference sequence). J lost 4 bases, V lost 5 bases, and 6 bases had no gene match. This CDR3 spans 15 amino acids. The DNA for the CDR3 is TGTGCCAGCAGCAACCGGGACAGGGGCGCAGATACGCAGTATTTT. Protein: CASSNRDRGADTQYF.

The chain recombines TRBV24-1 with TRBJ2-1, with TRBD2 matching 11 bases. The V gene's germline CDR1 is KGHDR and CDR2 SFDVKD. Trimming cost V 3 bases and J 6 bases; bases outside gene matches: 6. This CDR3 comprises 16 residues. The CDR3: CATSDVSGRAVNEQFF. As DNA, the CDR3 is TGTGCCACCAGTGATGTTAGCGGGAGGGCTGTCAATGAGCAGTTCTTC.

CDR3 DNA sequence: TGCAGTGTCAAATATCCTAGCGGGAATTACAATGAGCAGTTCTTC. It encodes CSVKYPSGNYNEQFF. This chain joins TRBV29-1 and TRBJ2-1; the match to TRBD2 covers 9 bases. The germline CDR1 and CDR2 sequences are SQVTM and ANQGSEA. The CDR3 contains 15 residues.

The CDR3, as DNA: TGTGCCAGCAGCCCCATGGGGGCCCTCTACGAGCAGTACTTC. It yields the protein CASSPMGALYEQYF. The chain carries TRBV27 and TRBJ2-7; tentative D call: TRBD1 (6 bases). The CDR3 is 14 amino acids. Germline assignment: CDR1 MNHEY and CDR2 SMNVEV (reference sequence). V lost 6 bases to trimming and J lost 3 bases, with 15 bases between them.

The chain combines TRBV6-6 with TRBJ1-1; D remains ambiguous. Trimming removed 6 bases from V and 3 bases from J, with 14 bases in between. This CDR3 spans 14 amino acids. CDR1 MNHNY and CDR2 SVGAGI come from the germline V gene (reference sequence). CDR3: CASSKKGSDTEAFF. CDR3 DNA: TGTGCCAGCAGCAAAAAGGGAAGCGACACTGAAGCTTTCTTT.

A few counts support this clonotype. CDR3 protein: CSVTPSTTPAQYF. CDR3 coding DNA: TGCAGCGTCACCCCTTCGACTACCCCAGCGCAGTATTTT. The chain recombines TRBV29-1 with TRBJ2-3, with a possible D match to TRBD2 (5 bases). The CDR3 runs 13 residues. V gave up 6 bases and J gave up 10 bases, with 20 bases separating them. Looked up from germline, CDR1 is SQVTM and CDR2 is ANQGSEA.